The text below deals with one T cell receptor (beta chain). Germline CDR1 and CDR2: SGHNT and YYREEE (reference sequence). V gave up 2 bases and J gave up 3 bases, with 17 bases separating them. This CDR3 is built from 16 residues. Original data processing: Estimates of nucleated cell counts were drawn from the amplification of reference gene primers. Profiling relied on immunoSEQ multiplex PCR, and the TCRdb table lists in-frame clones only, not all of them. That table furnishes V, J and clone size, whereas the DNA furnished D and trimming. This sample has a few hundred thousand clones, with around 84% found just once. This entry belongs to a study of blood T cell repertoires in COVID-19. The overall study: COVID-19 samples, acute and convalescent, were from the United States, Italy and Spain. From T cells, B-cell-depleted T cells, or PBMCs came the material, which was cDNA or gDNA.

The chain carries TRBV5-4 and TRBJ1-2, with D possibly being TRBD1 (5 bases). Sequences were obtained from peripheral blood. The clonotype was recovered from a woman in her late teens or twenties with acute or convalescent COVID-19. CDR3 sequence (DNA): TGTGCCAGCAGCTTAGGGGTGTCAGGCCCTTACTATGGCTACACCTTC. Translated: CASSLGVSGPYYGYTF. The variable domain in full, with the rest retrieved from reference TRBV5-4 and TRBJ1-2, is ETGVTQSPTHLIKTRGQQVTLRCSSQSGHNTVSWYQQALGQGPQFIFQYYREEENGRGNFPPRFSGLQFPNYSSELNVNALELDDSALYLCASSLGVSGPYYGYTFGSGTRLTVV.